The 32 T cell receptor beta chains presented below share a single source sample, sequenced in a study of STAT5B mutations in CD4+ large granular lymphocyte leukemia. Profiled with immunoSEQ multiplex PCR; TCRdb holds only in-frame clones, not every one. The sample includes about 30,000 clones, 70% to 90% seen only once; the top ten take approximately 3.5%. Sequencing was carried out using CD4+ T cells from blood buffy coats. Every receptor here comes from a human donor in good health.

V usage is TRBV7-2 and J usage is TRBJ1-1, with 9 bases matching TRBD1. This CDR3 has 12 amino acids. The germline gives CDR1 SGHTA, CDR2 FQGNSA. V trimming: 5 bases; J trimming: 11 bases; junction bases outside the gene matches: 6. The DNA for the CDR3 is TGTGCCAGCAGCCTCACAGGGGGCGGGGCTTTCTTT. It encodes CASSLTGGGAFF. The full variable domain, its missing parts supplied by reference TRBV7-2 and TRBJ1-1, is GAGVSQSPSNKVTEKGKDVELRCDPISGHTALYWYRQSLGQGLEFLIYFQGNSAPDKSGLPSDRFSAERTGGSVSTLTIQRTQQEDSAVYLCASSLTGGGAFFGQGTRLTVV.

The CDR3 spells CASSVSGRANTEAFF. The CDR3 region has the DNA TGTGCCAGCAGCGTATCGGGACGGGCGAACACTGAAGCTTTCTTT. The chain has TRBV9 and TRBJ1-1, with TRBD1 as a possible D gene (5 bases). The CDR3 spans 15 residues. Trimming left V 1 base short and J 1 base short, with 11 bases between. Germline V gene lookup returns CDR1 SGDLS and CDR2 YYNGEE.

This rearrangement joins TRBV4-1 to TRBJ2-7, with D unresolved. The CDR3 spans 14 residues. Germline V CDR1 and CDR2: MGHRA, YSYEKL. The V gene lost 1 base and the J gene lost 4 bases, with 11 bases spanning the gap. The CDR3 loop is CASSQVLLNYEQYF. DNA of the CDR3: TGCGCCAGCAGCCAAGTGTTGCTCAATTACGAGCAGTACTTC.

The CDR3 spells CASSLAAGDYEQYF. The CDR3 DNA sequence: TGTGCCAGCAGTCTAGCGGCGGGGGACTACGAGCAGTACTTC. The chain links TRBV7-2 to TRBJ2-7; TRBD2 matches 7 bases. The CDR3 is 14 residues long. CDR1 is SGHTA and CDR2 is FQGNSA in the germline V gene. After removal of 6 bases from V and 3 bases from J, the junction contained 8 bases not matched to a gene.

The chain recombines TRBV19 with TRBJ2-3; D is undetermined. The CDR3 sequence is 12 residues long. The germline V and J ends were trimmed by 6 bases and 4 bases, with 8 bases remaining between them. The germline V gene encodes CDR1 LNHDA and CDR2 SQIVND (reference sequence). In DNA, the CDR3 is TGTGCCAGTAGGGCTAGTGCAGATACGCAGTATTTT. Protein: CASRASADTQYF.

The chain couples TRBV7-2 to TRBJ1-2; the match to TRBD1 covers 7 bases. With 4 bases clipped from V and 4 bases from J, the junction kept 9 bases outside the gene matches. This CDR3 is 15 amino acids long. Looked up from germline, CDR1 is SGHTA and CDR2 is FQGNSA. As DNA, the CDR3 is TGTGCCAGCAGCTCGACAGGGAATTACGTCTATGGCTACACCTTC. Amino acid sequence: CASSSTGNYVYGYTF.

This clone was observed a few times. The chain couples TRBV11-2 to TRBJ1-2; maybe TRBD1 (5 bases). Deletions cut 6 bases from V and 4 bases from J, with 15 bases between. Germline V lookup: CDR1 SGHAT, CDR2 FQNNGV. This CDR3 has 14 amino acids. The CDR3 spells CASRGGADGYGYTF. The CDR3 coding sequence is TGTGCCAGCAGAGGAGGGGCAGACGGCTATGGCTACACCTTC.

The table lists this clone with a count of one. This sequence joins TRBV5-5 and TRBJ2-7; 12 positions agree with TRBD2. The germline gives CDR1 SGHKS, CDR2 YYEKEE (reference sequence). V shed 4 bases and J 7 bases; nucleotides not matched to a gene: 18. There are 18 residues in the CDR3. The CDR3 region is CASSPLTSGRSPLWEQYF. The CDR3 bases are TGTGCCAGCAGCCCTCTGACTAGCGGGAGATCCCCGTTGTGGGAGCAGTACTTC.

CDR3 loop: CASSLKSGYRQETQYF. The DNA for the CDR3 is TGCGCCAGCAGCTTGAAAAGCGGCTACCGCCAAGAGACCCAGTACTTC. The chain links TRBV5-1 to TRBJ2-5; maybe TRBD2 (5 bases). The germline CDR1 and CDR2 sequences are SGHRS and YFSETQ. The CDR3 sequence is 16 residues long. The V end was cut by 1 base, the J end by 1 base, with 14 bases between.

The chain joins TRBV5-6 to TRBJ2-3; the match to TRBD1 covers 7 bases. CDR3 length: 15 amino acids. Germline loops: CDR1 SGHDT, CDR2 YYEEEE. After removal of 4 bases from V and 0 bases from J, the junction contained 5 bases not matched to a gene. The CDR3 bases are TGTGCCAGCAGCCGGGGACAGCTCAGCACAGATACGCAGTATTTT. Translation gives CASSRGQLSTDTQYF. The whole variable domain, remainder taken from reference TRBV5-6 and TRBJ2-3, is DAGVTQSPTHLIKTRGQQVTLRCSPKSGHDTVSWYQQALGQGPQFIFQYYEEEERQRGNFPDRFSGHQFPNYSSELNVNALLLGDSALYLCASSRGQLSTDTQYFGPGTRLTVL.

The chain couples TRBV19 to TRBJ2-2, with D unclear. The CDR3 is made up of 15 amino acids. CDR1 and CDR2 from the germline V gene are LNHDA and SQIVND (reference sequence). V was pared by 3 bases and J by 5 bases, with 13 bases between. Here the CDR3 reads CASSIQAYRTGELFF. The CDR3 DNA follows: TGTGCCAGTAGTATCCAGGCGTACAGAACCGGGGAGCTGTTTTTT.

The chain joins TRBV5-1 to TRBJ2-5; D might be TRBD2 (5 bases). CDR1 and CDR2 from the germline V gene are SGHRS and YFSETQ. The CDR3 is made up of 14 amino acids. V lost 4 bases and J 9 bases, leaving 19 bases between the germline ends. This chain's CDR3 is CASSPDSGIGAQYF. DNA for the CDR3: TGCGCCAGCAGCCCAGATTCCGGGATTGGGGCCCAGTACTTC.

The rearrangement links TRBV5-1 to TRBJ2-7, with a tentative D call TRBD2 (5 bases). The germline V and J ends were trimmed by 3 bases and 4 bases, with 17 bases remaining between them. Per the germline V gene, CDR1 is SGHRS and CDR2 is YFSETQ. The CDR3 is made up of 15 amino acids. In DNA form, the CDR3 reads TGCGCCAGCAGCTCCACCCCGGGGTCCCGGTACGAGCAGTACTTC. Its translation is CASSSTPGSRYEQYF. The full variable domain, in which reference TRBV5-1 and TRBJ2-7 provide the parts outside the CDR3, is KAGVTQTPRYLIKTRGQQVTLSCSPISGHRSVSWYQQTPGQGLQFLFEYFSETQRNKGNFPGRFSGRQFSNSRSEMNVSTLELGDSALYLCASSSTPGSRYEQYFGPGTRLTVT.

The genes are TRBV7-9 and TRBJ2-3; TRBD2 might be the D (5 bases). CDR1 is SEHNR, CDR2 FQNEAQ, per germline (reference sequence). CDR3 length equals 16 residues. Trimming pared 8 bases from V and 0 bases from J, leaving 18 bases between. This CDR3 is CASSLGDFTSTDTQYF. The CDR3 bases are TGTGCCAGCTCCTTGGGAGACTTTACTAGCACAGATACGCAGTATTTT.

The rearrangement joins TRBV5-5 to TRBJ1-2, with a possible D match to TRBD1 (5 bases). The germline V and J ends were trimmed by 5 bases and 5 bases, with 19 bases remaining between them. Germline CDR1 reads SGHKS; CDR2 reads YYEKEE (reference sequence). The CDR3 sequence is 15 residues long. Here the CDR3 DNA reads TGTGCCAGCAGTTTGTTCTCCGGGACGGGGTATGGCTACACCTTC. As protein: CASSLFSGTGYGYTF.

This clone was detected once. The CDR3 spells CATSLGSPRGTDTQYF. CDR3 coding DNA: TGTGCCACCAGCCTCGGGAGCCCTCGAGGCACAGATACGCAGTATTTT. The rearrangement links TRBV15 to TRBJ2-3; D perhaps matches TRBD2 (6 bases). The V end was cut by 5 bases, the J end by 1 base, with 16 bases between. The CDR3 extends over 16 amino acids. Germline V gene sequence: CDR1 LNHNV, CDR2 YYDKDF (reference sequence). Using reference TRBV15 and TRBJ2-3 for the parts outside the CDR3, the full variable domain is DAMVIQNPRYQVTQFGKPVTLSCSQTLNHNVMYWYQQKSSQAPKLLFHYYDKDFNNEADTPDNFQSRRPNTSFCFLDIRSPGLGDTAMYLCATSLGSPRGTDTQYFGPGTRLTVL.

This sequence joins TRBV6-4 and TRBJ1-1, with D uncertain. Germline V gives CDR1 MRHNA, CDR2 SNTAGT. V lost 6 bases, J lost 0 bases, and 8 bases lay in between. This CDR3 spans 13 amino acids. This CDR3 is CASRFDLNTEAFF. In DNA, the CDR3 is TGTGCCAGCAGATTCGATCTGAACACTGAAGCTTTCTTT.

The gene calls are TRBV28 and TRBJ2-2; TRBD2 matches at 12 bases. Germline CDR1 reads MDHEN; CDR2 reads SYDVKM. V lost 6 bases to trimming and J lost 5 bases; unmatched junction nucleotides: 16. The CDR3 extends over 19 amino acids. CDR3 DNA sequence: TGTGCCAGCAGAAGGTTGAGGCTAGCGGGAGGGCCGGTTACCGGGGAGCTGTTTTTT. Translating gives CASRRLRLAGGPVTGELFF.

The table lists this clone with a count of one. The J gene is TRBJ2-7, the V gene TRBV4-2; 8 nucleotides align to TRBD1. Germline CDR1 and CDR2: LGHNA and YNFKEQ. The CDR3 contains 14 residues. With V trimmed by 3 bases and J by 3 bases, 4 bases remained unmatched. CDR3 amino acids: CASSQVTGVYEQYF. CDR3 nucleotides: TGTGCCAGCAGCCAGGTGACAGGGGTCTACGAGCAGTACTTC.

The chain is built from TRBV6-4 and TRBJ2-2, with D perhaps TRBD1 or TRBD2 (5 bases each). The V end lost 5 bases, the J end lost 2 bases, and 9 bases lay between the germline ends. Germline lookup yields CDR1 MRHNA and CDR2 SNTAGT. The CDR3 is 14 amino acids. Here the CDR3 reads CASSPGPNTGELFF. The CDR3 nucleotides read TGTGCCAGCAGTCCGGGACCCAACACCGGGGAGCTGTTTTTT.

This clone came up once. The CDR3 loop is CASSRLASRDNEQFF. The CDR3 nucleotides are TGTGCCAGCAGCAGACTAGCGTCGAGGGACAATGAGCAGTTCTTC. This chain links TRBV9 with TRBJ2-1; 8 bases match TRBD2. This CDR3 spans 15 amino acids. From germline, CDR1 is SGDLS and CDR2 YYNGEE. The V segment lost 4 bases and the J segment 5 bases; nucleotides outside the gene matches: 8.

The genes are TRBV18 and TRBJ2-3; no firm D call. The CDR3 consists of 14 residues. Trimming removed 2 bases at V and 5 bases at J, with 11 bases between. Germline V gene data show CDR1 as KGHSH and CDR2 as LQKENI. This chain's CDR3 is CASSPSASVDTQYF. The CDR3, as DNA: TGTGCCAGCTCACCATCCGCTTCGGTAGATACGCAGTATTTT.

V gene TRBV4-1 combines with J gene TRBJ2-7; weak D call: TRBD2 (6 bases). V gave up 1 base and J gave up 4 bases, with 11 bases separating them. In germline, CDR1 is MGHRA, CDR2 YSYEKL. The CDR3 is made up of 14 amino acids. The CDR3 DNA is TGCGCCAGCAGCCAAGTCGGGAGAGGATACGAGCAGTACTTC. Protein product: CASSQVGRGYEQYF.

This chain uses TRBV6-5 with TRBJ2-5; TRBD2 matches 8 bases. CDR1 is MNHEY and CDR2 is SVGAGI in the germline V gene. V lost 0 bases to trimming and J lost 7 bases; unmatched junction nucleotides: 1. This CDR3 spans 13 amino acids. CDR3 in DNA: TGTGCCAGCAGTTACTCCGGGGGGGGGACCCAGTACTTC. Translation gives CASSYSGGGTQYF.

J is TRBJ1-5 and V is TRBV6-6, with TRBD1 matching 7 bases. From germline, CDR1 is MNHNY and CDR2 SVGAGI (reference sequence). The CDR3 is 14 residues long. J was trimmed by 6 bases and V by 6 bases; bases with no gene match: 8. The CDR3 loop is CASSSTGAPQPQHF. DNA for the CDR3: TGTGCCAGCAGCTCCACAGGGGCGCCTCAGCCCCAGCATTTT.

The chain combines TRBV9 with TRBJ2-2, with D possibly TRBD2 on 5 matching bases. This CDR3 has 15 residues. V lost 6 bases to trimming and J lost 4 bases, with 16 bases between them. Per the germline V gene, CDR1 is SGDLS and CDR2 is YYNGEE. The CDR3 loop is CASTYVAGPTGELFF. The CDR3 DNA sequence: TGTGCCAGCACCTACGTGGCGGGCCCCACCGGGGAGCTGTTTTTT. Full variable domain (rest looked up from reference TRBV9 and TRBJ2-2): DSGVTQTPKHLITATGQRVTLRCSPRSGDLSVYWYQQSLDQGLQFLIQYYNGEERAKGNILERFSAQQFPDLHSELNLSSLELGDSALYFCASTYVAGPTGELFFGEGSRLTVL.

This rearrangement joins TRBV19 to TRBJ2-5, with D hard to call. CDR1 is LNHDA and CDR2 is SQIVND in the germline V gene (reference sequence). Trimming shortened V by 1 base and J by 4 bases, and 4 bases separated the two germline ends. This CDR3 is 12 amino acids long. The CDR3 protein is CASSIGGETQYF. In DNA, the CDR3 is TGTGCCAGTAGTATAGGAGGAGAGACCCAGTACTTC. Full variable domain (missing parts from reference TRBV19 and TRBJ2-5): DGGITQSPKYLFRKEGQNVTLSCEQNLNHDAMYWYRQDPGQGLRLIYYSQIVNDFQKGDIAEGYSVSREKKESFPLTVTSAQKNPTAFYLCASSIGGETQYFGPGTRLLVL.

This clone was counted between two and nine times. CDR3 region: CASRYSDQPQHF. The DNA of the CDR3 is TGTGCCAGCAGGTACAGTGATCAGCCCCAGCATTTT. The genes are TRBV2 and TRBJ1-5; D not certain. Germline values: CDR1 SNHLY, CDR2 FYNNEI. V was pared by 6 bases and J by 5 bases, with 8 bases between. The CDR3 consists of 12 residues.

Written as DNA, the CDR3 is TGTGCCAGCAGCGCTCCGGGGCCTGGGGGCTACACCTTC. Translated: CASSAPGPGGYTF. The rearrangement uses TRBV5-6 and TRBJ1-2; D may be TRBD1 (5 bases). In germline, CDR1 is SGHDT, CDR2 YYEEEE. Trimming took 4 bases from V and 8 from J, leaving 15 bases between them. The CDR3 spans 13 residues.

The chain joins TRBV15 to TRBJ1-1; D is ambiguous. Germline V gene data show CDR1 as LNHNV and CDR2 as YYDKDF (reference sequence). Deletions cut 0 bases from V and 0 bases from J, with 11 bases between. This CDR3 has 16 amino acids. The CDR3 coding sequence is TGTGCCACCAGCAGAGATCAGGCGGAGGTGAACACTGAAGCTTTCTTT. Translation gives CATSRDQAEVNTEAFF.

This clone has just one count. The chain carries TRBV4-1 and TRBJ2-3; TRBD2 matches at 10 bases. V shed 3 bases, J shed 1 base, and the junction held 10 bases outside the gene matches. This CDR3 spans 18 amino acids. Germline CDR1 is MGHRA and CDR2 is YSYEKL. The CDR3 DNA follows: TGCGCCAGCAGCCAGGATCACCTTGGGACTAGCGGCACAGATACGCAGTATTTT. Translation gives CASSQDHLGTSGTDTQYF.

The chain carries TRBV5-4 and TRBJ2-1; D gene uncertain. The CDR3 has 15 residues. Germline-derived CDR1 and CDR2 are SGHNT and YYREEE (reference sequence). The V gene lost 5 bases and the J gene lost 1 base, with 13 bases spanning the gap. Written as DNA, the CDR3 is TGTGCCAGCAGATATGACTCTAGTTCCTACAATGAGCAGTTCTTC. Amino acid sequence: CASRYDSSSYNEQFF.